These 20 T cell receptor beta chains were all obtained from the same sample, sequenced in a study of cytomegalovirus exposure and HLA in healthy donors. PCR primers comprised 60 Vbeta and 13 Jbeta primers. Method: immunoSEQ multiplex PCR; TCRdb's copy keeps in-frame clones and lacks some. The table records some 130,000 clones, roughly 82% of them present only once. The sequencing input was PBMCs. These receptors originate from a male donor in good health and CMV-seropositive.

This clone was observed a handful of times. CDR3 protein: CASSLTNRGRGNTIYF. Written as DNA, the CDR3 is TGTGCCAGCAGCTTAACCAACAGGGGGCGAGGAAACACCATATATTTT. The chain joins TRBV7-2 to TRBJ1-3; 9 nucleotides line up with TRBD1. This CDR3 comprises 16 residues. Germline values: CDR1 SGHTA, CDR2 FQGNSA. J gave up 4 bases and V 2 bases, and 6 bases lay outside the gene matches.

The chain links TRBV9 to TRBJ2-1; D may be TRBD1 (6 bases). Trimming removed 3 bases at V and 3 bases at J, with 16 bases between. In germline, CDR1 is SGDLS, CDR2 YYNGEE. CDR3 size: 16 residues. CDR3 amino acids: CASSGGQTALYNEQFF. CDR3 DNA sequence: TGTGCCAGCAGCGGAGGACAGACCGCCCTCTACAATGAGCAGTTCTTC.

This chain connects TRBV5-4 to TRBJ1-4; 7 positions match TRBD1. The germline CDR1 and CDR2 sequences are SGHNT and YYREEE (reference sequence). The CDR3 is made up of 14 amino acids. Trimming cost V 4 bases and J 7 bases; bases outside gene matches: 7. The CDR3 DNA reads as TGTGCCAGCAGCATAGACAGGGCGGTTGAAAAACTGTTTTTT. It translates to CASSIDRAVEKLFF.

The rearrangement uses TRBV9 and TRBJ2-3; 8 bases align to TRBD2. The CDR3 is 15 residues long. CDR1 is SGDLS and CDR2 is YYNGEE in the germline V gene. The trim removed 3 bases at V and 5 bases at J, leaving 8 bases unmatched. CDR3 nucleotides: TGTGCCAGCAGCGCCCGTCCGGGACTAGAAGATACGCAGTATTTT. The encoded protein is CASSARPGLEDTQYF.

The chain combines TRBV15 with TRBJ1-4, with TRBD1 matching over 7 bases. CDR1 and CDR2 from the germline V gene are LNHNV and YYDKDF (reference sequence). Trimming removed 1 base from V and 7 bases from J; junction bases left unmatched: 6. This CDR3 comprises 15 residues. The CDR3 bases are TGTGCCACCAGCAGAGCGGCGACAGGGCCTGAAAAACTGTTTTTT. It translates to CATSRAATGPEKLFF.

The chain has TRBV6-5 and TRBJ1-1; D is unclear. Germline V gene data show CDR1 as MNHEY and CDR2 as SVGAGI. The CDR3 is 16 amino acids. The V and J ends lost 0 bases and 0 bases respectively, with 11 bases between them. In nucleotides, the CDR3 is TGTGCCAGCAGTTACTCGATGCGACTCATGAACACTGAAGCTTTCTTT. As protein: CASSYSMRLMNTEAFF.

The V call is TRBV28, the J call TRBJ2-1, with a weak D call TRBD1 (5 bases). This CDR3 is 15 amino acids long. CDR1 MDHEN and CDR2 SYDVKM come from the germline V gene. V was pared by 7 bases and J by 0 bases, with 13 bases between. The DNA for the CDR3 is TGTGCCAGCACCTTGCAGGGCTACTCCTACAATGAGCAGTTCTTC. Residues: CASTLQGYSYNEQFF. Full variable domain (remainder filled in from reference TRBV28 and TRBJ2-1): DVKVTQSSRYLVKRTGEKVFLECVQDMDHENMFWYRQDPGLGLRLIYFSYDVKMKEKGDIPEGYSVSREKKERFSLILESASTNQTSMYLCASTLQGYSYNEQFFGPGTRLTVL.

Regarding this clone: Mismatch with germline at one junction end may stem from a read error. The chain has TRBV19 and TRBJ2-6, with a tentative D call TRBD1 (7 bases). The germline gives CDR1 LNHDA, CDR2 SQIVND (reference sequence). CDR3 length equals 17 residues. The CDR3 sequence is CASSIEAGGGGANGLTF. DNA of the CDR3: TGTGCCAGTAGTATAGAGGCAGGGGGTGGCGGGGCCAACGGCCTGACTTTC.

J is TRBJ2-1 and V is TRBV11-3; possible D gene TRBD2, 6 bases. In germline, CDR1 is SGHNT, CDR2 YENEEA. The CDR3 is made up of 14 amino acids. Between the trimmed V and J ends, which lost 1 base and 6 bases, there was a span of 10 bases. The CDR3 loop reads CASSLAGVANEQFF. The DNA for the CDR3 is TGTGCCAGCAGCTTAGCGGGAGTGGCCAATGAGCAGTTCTTC.

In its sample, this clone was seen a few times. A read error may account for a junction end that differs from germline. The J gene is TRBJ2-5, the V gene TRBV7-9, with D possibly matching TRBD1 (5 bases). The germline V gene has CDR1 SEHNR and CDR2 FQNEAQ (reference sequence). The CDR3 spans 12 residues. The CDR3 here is CSSRQFQETQYF. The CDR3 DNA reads TGTTCCAGCCGACAGTTCCAAGAGACCCAGTACTTC.

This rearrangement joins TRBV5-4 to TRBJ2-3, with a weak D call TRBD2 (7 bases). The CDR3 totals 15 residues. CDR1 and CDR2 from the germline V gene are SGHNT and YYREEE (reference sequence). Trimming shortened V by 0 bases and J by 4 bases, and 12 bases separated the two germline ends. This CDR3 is CASSLAGGGSDTQYF. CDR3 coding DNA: TGTGCCAGCAGCTTGGCGGGGGGCGGGTCAGATACGCAGTATTTT.

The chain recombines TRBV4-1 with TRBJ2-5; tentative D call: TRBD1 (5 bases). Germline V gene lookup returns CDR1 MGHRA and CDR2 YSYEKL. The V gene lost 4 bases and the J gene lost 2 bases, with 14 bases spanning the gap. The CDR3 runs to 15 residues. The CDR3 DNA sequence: TGCGCCAGCAGCCGATTTCAGACAGAGCAAGAGACCCAGTACTTC. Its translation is CASSRFQTEQETQYF.

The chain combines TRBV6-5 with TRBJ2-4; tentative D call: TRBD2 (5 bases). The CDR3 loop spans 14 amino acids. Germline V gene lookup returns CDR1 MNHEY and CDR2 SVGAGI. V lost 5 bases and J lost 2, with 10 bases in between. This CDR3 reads CASSRRGSKNIQYF. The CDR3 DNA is TGTGCCAGCAGTAGACGGGGATCCAAAAACATTCAGTACTTC.

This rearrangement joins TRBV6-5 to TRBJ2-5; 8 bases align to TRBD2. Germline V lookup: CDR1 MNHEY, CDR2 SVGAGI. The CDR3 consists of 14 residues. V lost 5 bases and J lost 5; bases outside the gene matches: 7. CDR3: CASSRGGSLETQYF. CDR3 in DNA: TGTGCCAGCAGTCGGGGGGGCTCTTTGGAGACCCAGTACTTC.

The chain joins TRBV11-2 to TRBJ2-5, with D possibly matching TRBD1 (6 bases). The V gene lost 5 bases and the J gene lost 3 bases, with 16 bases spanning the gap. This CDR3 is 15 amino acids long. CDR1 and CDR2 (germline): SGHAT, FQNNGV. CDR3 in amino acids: CASSKIDRSEETQYF. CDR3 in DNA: TGTGCCAGCAGCAAAATCGACAGGTCAGAAGAGACCCAGTACTTC.

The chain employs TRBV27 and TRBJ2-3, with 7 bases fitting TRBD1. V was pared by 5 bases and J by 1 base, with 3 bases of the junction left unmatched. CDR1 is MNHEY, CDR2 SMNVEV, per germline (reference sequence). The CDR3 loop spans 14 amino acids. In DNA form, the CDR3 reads TGTGCCAGCAGTAAAACAGGGGGCACAGATACGCAGTATTTT. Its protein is CASSKTGGTDTQYF.

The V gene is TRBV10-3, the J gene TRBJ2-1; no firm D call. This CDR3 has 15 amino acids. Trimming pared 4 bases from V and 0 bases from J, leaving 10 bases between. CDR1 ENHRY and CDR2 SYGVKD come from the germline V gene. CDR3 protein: CAISAVASSYNEQFF. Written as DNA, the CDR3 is TGTGCCATCAGTGCTGTGGCAAGCTCCTACAATGAGCAGTTCTTC.

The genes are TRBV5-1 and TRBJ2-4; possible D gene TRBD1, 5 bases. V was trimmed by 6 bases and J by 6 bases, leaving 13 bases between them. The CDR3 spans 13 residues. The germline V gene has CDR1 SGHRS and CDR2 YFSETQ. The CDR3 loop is CASMEAGANIQYF. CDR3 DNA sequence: TGCGCCAGCATGGAAGCTGGGGCAAACATTCAGTACTTC.

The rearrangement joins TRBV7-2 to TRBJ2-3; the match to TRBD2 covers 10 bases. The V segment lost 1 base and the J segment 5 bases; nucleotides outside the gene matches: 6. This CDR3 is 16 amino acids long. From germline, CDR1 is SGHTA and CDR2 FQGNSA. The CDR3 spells CASSLVGTSAGDTQYF. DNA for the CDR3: TGTGCCAGCAGCTTAGTGGGGACTAGCGCGGGAGATACGCAGTATTTT. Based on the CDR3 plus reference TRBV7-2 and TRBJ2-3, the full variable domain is GAGVSQSPSNKVTEKGKDVELRCDPISGHTALYWYRQSLGQGLEFLIYFQGNSAPDKSGLPSDRFSAERTGGSVSTLTIQRTQQEDSAVYLCASSLVGTSAGDTQYFGPGTRLTVL.

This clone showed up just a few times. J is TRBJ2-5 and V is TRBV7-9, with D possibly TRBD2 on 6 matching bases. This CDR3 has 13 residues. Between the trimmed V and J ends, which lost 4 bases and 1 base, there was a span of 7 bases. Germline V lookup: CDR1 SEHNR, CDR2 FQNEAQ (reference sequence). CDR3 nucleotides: TGTGCCAGCAGCTGGGACTTCCAAGAGACCCAGTACTTC. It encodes CASSWDFQETQYF.